These 27 T cell receptor beta chains were all obtained from the same sample, sequenced in a study of blood T cell repertoires in COVID-19. This table comes from immunoSEQ multiplex PCR, and its TCRdb copy is limited to in-frame clones, with some not included. The sample has approximately 29,000 clones; 88% are singletons. The sequencing input was peripheral blood. Receptor source: a human donor with active COVID-19. The donor label of this sample is uncertain.

The chain joins TRBV29-1 to TRBJ1-1, with D hard to call. The germline gives CDR1 SQVTM, CDR2 ANQGSEA. The CDR3 spans 15 residues. With 3 bases removed from V and 2 bases from J, the gap between germline ends came to 16 bases. CDR3 loop: CSVESGFGRNTEAFF. The CDR3 DNA follows: TGCAGCGTTGAGTCGGGTTTTGGTCGAAACACTGAAGCTTTCTTT. Full variable domain (outside the CDR3, taken from reference TRBV29-1 and TRBJ1-1): SAVISQKPSRDICQRGTSLTIQCQVDSQVTMMFWYRQQPGQSLTLIATANQGSEATYESGFVIDKFPISRPNLTFSTLTVSNMSPEDSSIYLCSVESGFGRNTEAFFGQGTRLTVV.

The gene calls are TRBV2 and TRBJ2-4, with D maybe TRBD1 (6 bases). Trimming took off 4 bases at V and 0 bases at J, with 19 bases between the two ends. Germline V gene lookup returns CDR1 SNHLY and CDR2 FYNNEI. This CDR3 contains 18 residues. CDR3 in amino acids: CASSGSRVHREAKNIQYF. The CDR3 DNA follows: TGTGCCAGCAGTGGATCCCGAGTCCACAGGGAAGCCAAAAACATTCAGTACTTC.

This clone was recorded once. The V and J genes are TRBV3-1 (or the pseudogene TRBV3-2) and TRBJ2-2, with 10 bases lining up with TRBD2. Trimming at V came to 1 base and at J to 6 bases, leaving 5 bases not matched to a gene. Germline CDR1 LGHDT, CDR2 YNNKEL (reference sequence). CDR3 length equals 16 residues. CDR3 region: CASSQVSGGAAGELFF. CDR3 DNA sequence: TGTGCCAGCAGCCAAGTAAGCGGGGGGGCTGCCGGGGAGCTGTTTTTT.

The J gene is TRBJ1-1, the V gene TRBV12-3 or TRBV12-4; a possible D gene is TRBD1 (6 bases). The CDR3 covers 13 residues. Trimming removed 6 bases at V and 10 bases at J, with 18 bases between. As DNA, the CDR3 is TGTGCCAGCAGAAAAGATACAGGGAAAGTAGCTTTCTTT. Its translation: CASRKDTGKVAFF.

The chain carries TRBV2 and TRBJ2-1, with 11 bases identical to TRBD2. Germline V gene lookup returns CDR1 SNHLY and CDR2 FYNNEI. CDR3 length equals 16 residues. V was clipped by 6 bases and J by 7 bases; unmatched bases: 11. In DNA, the CDR3 is TGTGCCAGCAGCCAGGAGGGGCTAGCGGGGGGAAATGAGCAGTTCTTC. Its protein product is CASSQEGLAGGNEQFF.

V is TRBV4-2 and J is TRBJ2-2; the D is unclear. V lost 3 bases and J lost 4, with 15 bases in between. The CDR3 covers 16 residues. CDR1 is LGHNA, CDR2 YNFKEQ, per germline. The CDR3 loop reads CASSHTGSYFTGELFF. CDR3 sequence (DNA): TGTGCCAGCAGCCATACCGGGTCCTACTTCACCGGGGAGCTGTTTTTT.

V is TRBV18 and J is TRBJ2-1; tentatively, D is TRBD1 (5 bases). Germline lookup yields CDR1 KGHSH and CDR2 LQKENI. V gave up 3 bases and J gave up 7 bases, with 13 bases separating them. CDR3 size: 14 residues. In DNA, the CDR3 is TGTGCCAGCTCACCCACAGGATTCCCGAATGAGCAGTTCTTC. Translated: CASSPTGFPNEQFF.

The chain recombines TRBV12-3 or TRBV12-4 with TRBJ1-1; perhaps TRBD1 as D (5 bases). The CDR3 runs to 13 residues. The V and J ends lost 6 bases and 1 base respectively, with 9 bases between them. The CDR3 is CASRRGQNTEAFF. The CDR3 nucleotides read TGTGCCAGCAGAAGGGGCCAGAACACTGAAGCTTTCTTT.

The J gene is TRBJ2-3, the V gene TRBV23-1; 7 bases align to TRBD1. TRBV23-1 qualifies as an ORF whose function is uncertain. V was pared by 3 bases and J by 0 bases, with 9 bases of the junction left unmatched. This CDR3 contains 17 residues. The CDR3 is CASSQRSDRVSTDTQYF. CDR3 sequence (DNA): TGCGCCAGCAGTCAGCGCTCTGACAGGGTCAGCACAGATACGCAGTATTTT.

The V and J genes are TRBV7-9 and TRBJ1-1; 7 bases are a match to TRBD1. Germline CDR1 reads SEHNR; CDR2 reads FQNEAQ (reference sequence). CDR3 length equals 13 residues. Trimming removed 7 bases from V and 5 bases from J; junction bases left unmatched: 7. CDR3 sequence: CASNTGVGTEAFF. CDR3 in DNA: TGTGCCAGCAACACAGGGGTTGGGACTGAAGCTTTCTTT.

The chain uses TRBV7-2 and TRBJ2-3, with TRBD2 matching 9 bases. The V gene end was trimmed by 8 bases and the J gene end by 1 base; junction bases not matched to a gene: 4. The germline V gene has CDR1 SGHTA and CDR2 FQGNSA. There are 14 residues in the CDR3. In DNA, the CDR3 is TGTGCCAGCCCGAGCGGGGGGCGCACAGATACGCAGTATTTT. Encoded protein: CASPSGGRTDTQYF. The full variable domain, rest sourced from reference TRBV7-2 and TRBJ2-3, is GAGVSQSPSNKVTEKGKDVELRCDPISGHTALYWYRQSLGQGLEFLIYFQGNSAPDKSGLPSDRFSAERTGGSVSTLTIQRTQQEDSAVYLCASPSGGRTDTQYFGPGTRLTVL.

This chain connects TRBV3-1 (or the pseudogene TRBV3-2) to TRBJ2-2, with 13 positions matching TRBD2. Trimming at V came to 4 bases and at J to 4 bases, leaving 6 bases not matched to a gene. Germline V gives CDR1 LGHDT, CDR2 YNNKEL (reference sequence). The CDR3 contains 17 residues. For the CDR3, the DNA is TGTGCCAGCAGCCTACTAGCGGGGGGGCGGGGCACCGGGGAGCTGTTTTTT. It translates to CASSLLAGGRGTGELFF.

V and J are TRBV19 and TRBJ2-1, with 10 positions matching TRBD2. V shed 5 bases and J 1 base; nucleotides not matched to a gene: 5. The CDR3 length is 16 residues. CDR1 and CDR2 (germline): LNHDA, SQIVND (reference sequence). CDR3 bases: TGTGCCAGTAGTGGTAGCGGGGGGAATTCCTACAATGAGCAGTTCTTC. It codes for CASSGSGGNSYNEQFF.

This chain links TRBV9 with TRBJ1-4; a weak D match, TRBD1 (6 bases). With 0 bases removed from V and 4 bases from J, the gap between germline ends came to 7 bases. Germline loops: CDR1 SGDLS, CDR2 YYNGEE. CDR3 length: 14 residues. CDR3 nucleotides: TGTGCCAGCAGCGTAGAAGGGGGTAATGAAAAACTGTTTTTT. Translation: CASSVEGGNEKLFF. Full variable domain (outside the CDR3, taken from reference TRBV9 and TRBJ1-4): DSGVTQTPKHLITATGQRVTLRCSPRSGDLSVYWYQQSLDQGLQFLIQYYNGEERAKGNILERFSAQQFPDLHSELNLSSLELGDSALYFCASSVEGGNEKLFFGSGTQLSVL.

This chain links TRBV7-2 with TRBJ1-6; 10 nucleotides agree with TRBD1. CDR3 length: 16 amino acids. The J segment lost 6 bases and the V segment lost 6 bases, leaving 8 bases of the junction unmatched. The germline V gene has CDR1 SGHTA and CDR2 FQGNSA. The CDR3 sequence: CASSLLRDRGNSPLHF. The CDR3 DNA reads as TGTGCCAGCAGTTTACTACGGGACAGGGGTAATTCACCCCTCCACTTT. Together with reference TRBV7-2 and TRBJ1-6, the CDR3 gives the full variable domain: GAGVSQSPSNKVTEKGKDVELRCDPISGHTALYWYRQSLGQGLEFLIYFQGNSAPDKSGLPSDRFSAERTGGSVSTLTIQRTQQEDSAVYLCASSLLRDRGNSPLHFGNGTRLTVT.

This chain connects TRBV3-1 (or the pseudogene TRBV3-2) to TRBJ1-3; TRBD1 aligns across 9 bases. The CDR3 extends over 16 amino acids. With V trimmed by 6 bases and J by 4 bases, 10 bases remained unmatched. Per germline, CDR1 LGHDT and CDR2 YNNKEL (reference sequence). The CDR3 DNA is TGTGCCAGCAGTCGCCCACCGGGACAGGGAGGAAACACCATATATTTT. Amino acid sequence: CASSRPPGQGGNTIYF.

This rearrangement joins TRBV7-2 to TRBJ1-2, with 9 nucleotides matching TRBD1. Germline-derived CDR1 and CDR2 are SGHTA and FQGNSA. The length of the CDR3 is 16 residues. Germline trimming cut 3 bases from V and 7 bases from J; bases unmatched to any gene: 12. The CDR3 bases are TGTGCCAGCAGCTTGCAACCCCCGGGACAGGGTACTGGCTACACCTTC. Translation gives CASSLQPPGQGTGYTF.

V gene TRBV7-9 combines with J gene TRBJ2-7, with a weak D call TRBD1 (5 bases). The V end lost 5 bases, the J end lost 9 bases, and 20 bases lay between the germline ends. The CDR3 runs to 14 residues. Germline V gene lookup returns CDR1 SEHNR and CDR2 FQNEAQ (reference sequence). The CDR3 spells CASSLMGPPVGQYF. The DNA for the CDR3 is TGTGCCAGCAGCCTAATGGGGCCGCCCGTCGGGCAGTACTTC.

The rearrangement joins TRBV5-1 to TRBJ2-2, with a possible D match to TRBD2 (5 bases). V was shortened by 2 bases and J by 5 bases, with 7 bases between the two germline ends. The CDR3 length is 13 residues. Germline V gene data show CDR1 as SGHRS and CDR2 as YFSETQ. CDR3 coding DNA: TGCGCCAGCAGCTTTACTAGTACCGGGGAGCTGTTTTTT. Protein: CASSFTSTGELFF. The full variable domain, completed using reference TRBV5-1 and TRBJ2-2, is KAGVTQTPRYLIKTRGQQVTLSCSPISGHRSVSWYQQTPGQGLQFLFEYFSETQRNKGNFPGRFSGRQFSNSRSEMNVSTLELGDSALYLCASSFTSTGELFFGEGSRLTVL.

V and J are TRBV27 and TRBJ1-2; 11 positions match TRBD1. CDR1 MNHEY and CDR2 SMNVEV come from the germline V gene (reference sequence). V trimming: 8 bases; J trimming: 7 bases; junction bases outside the gene matches: 6. The CDR3 sequence is 13 residues long. CDR3 sequence (DNA): TGTGCCAGCGGGGGACAGGGGGTTTCTGGCTACACCTTC. Translated, it gives CASGGQGVSGYTF.

This clone was counted a few times. The V gene is TRBV3-1 (or the pseudogene TRBV3-2), the J gene TRBJ2-2, with D possibly TRBD2 on 6 matching bases. Germline values: CDR1 LGHDT, CDR2 YNNKEL (reference sequence). This CDR3 spans 14 amino acids. With 5 bases removed from V and 2 bases from J, the gap between germline ends came to 9 bases. The CDR3 region is CASSKGGNTGELFF. For the CDR3, the DNA is TGTGCCAGCAGCAAGGGAGGAAACACCGGGGAGCTGTTTTTT.

The DNA of the CDR3 is TGTGCCAGCAGCTTATCGGCTAGCGGGGGCTACAATGAGCAGTTCTTC. Its translation: CASSLSASGGYNEQFF. The V and J genes are TRBV7-2 and TRBJ2-1; 10 bases are shared with TRBD2. The CDR3 spans 16 residues. Germline assignment: CDR1 SGHTA and CDR2 FQGNSA. V dropped 2 bases and J dropped 3; count of bases not matched to a gene: 4.

The chain joins TRBV12-5 to TRBJ2-4; 9 bases match TRBD1. The ends lost 3 bases at V and 8 bases at J; junction bases unmatched: 17. CDR3 length: 18 amino acids. Per the germline V gene, CDR1 is LGHNT and CDR2 is FRNRAP. This chain's CDR3 is CASGFPRRDRVTSDIQYF. CDR3 nucleotides: TGTGCTAGTGGTTTTCCTCGCCGGGACAGGGTAACATCGGACATTCAGTACTTC.

CDR3 residues: CASSLLQTGMYTGELFF. DNA of the CDR3: TGTGCCAGCAGCCTCCTACAGACAGGGATGTACACCGGGGAGCTGTTTTTT. The chain is built from TRBV7-9 and TRBJ2-2; TRBD1 matches at 7 bases. V was clipped by 5 bases and J by 3 bases; unmatched bases: 12. The CDR3 contains 17 residues. CDR1 is SEHNR, CDR2 FQNEAQ, per germline (reference sequence).

The J gene is TRBJ1-2, the V gene TRBV5-1; 9 nucleotides line up with TRBD1. The CDR3 length is 16 residues. Germline lookup yields CDR1 SGHRS and CDR2 YFSETQ. J was trimmed by 10 bases and V by 0 bases; bases with no gene match: 13. This chain's CDR3 is CASSLVPPRTGDHYTF. CDR3 bases: TGCGCCAGCAGCTTGGTGCCCCCCCGGACAGGGGACCACTACACCTTC.

The V gene is TRBV9, the J gene TRBJ1-1; no definite D call. CDR1 is SGDLS, CDR2 YYNGEE, per germline. This CDR3 has 15 residues. V lost 0 bases and J lost 0, with 9 bases in between. The DNA for the CDR3 is TGTGCCAGCAGCGTAGATGGCAACATGAACACTGAAGCTTTCTTT. It is translated as CASSVDGNMNTEAFF.

The chain links TRBV14 to TRBJ2-3; D ambiguous. This CDR3 is built from 11 residues. CDR1 and CDR2 from the germline V gene are SGHDN and FVKESK. V shed 3 bases and J shed 5 bases, with 3 bases lying between them. CDR3 DNA sequence: TGTGCCAGCAGCCACCGAGATACGCAGTATTTT. Translating it yields CASSHRDTQYF.